This TCR beta chain was found in a study of graft-versus-host responses after intestinal transplantation. As for the study in general: Tacrolimus plus steroids were given to all recipients for about 3 years, preceded by anti-thymocyte globulin induction.

The protocol was immunoSEQ multiplex PCR, while the TCRdb copy is restricted to in-frame clones and leaves out a portion. The table has over 85,000 clones, over 85% seen once. Regarding this clone: The antigen is unknown.

Points from the study as a whole: Recipient marrow held GvH clones, some first seen in ileum or blood. The study found high graft-versus-host to host-versus-graft clonal ratios in allografts of patients with graft-donor T cell macrochimerism.

The V end lost 4 bases, the J end lost 5 bases, and 15 bases lay between the germline ends. The CDR3 totals 14 residues. The germline CDR1 and CDR2 sequences are MDHEN and SYDVKM. This TCR came from a human donor who received an intestinal transplant. This specimen consisted of unstimulated CD8+ T cells sorted from spleen or lymph node cells, obtained before intestinal transplant. The rearrangement links TRBV28 to TRBJ2-7; tentative D call: TRBD2 (6 bases). CDR3 region: CASSYLREFDEQYF. CDR3 in DNA: TGTGCCAGCAGTTACTTGCGGGAATTTGACGAGCAGTACTTC. Based on the CDR3 plus reference TRBV28 and TRBJ2-7, the full variable domain is DVKVTQSSRYLVKRTGEKVFLECVQDMDHENMFWYRQDPGLGLRLIYFSYDVKMKEKGDIPEGYSVSREKKERFSLILESASTNQTSMYLCASSYLREFDEQYFGPGTRLTVT.